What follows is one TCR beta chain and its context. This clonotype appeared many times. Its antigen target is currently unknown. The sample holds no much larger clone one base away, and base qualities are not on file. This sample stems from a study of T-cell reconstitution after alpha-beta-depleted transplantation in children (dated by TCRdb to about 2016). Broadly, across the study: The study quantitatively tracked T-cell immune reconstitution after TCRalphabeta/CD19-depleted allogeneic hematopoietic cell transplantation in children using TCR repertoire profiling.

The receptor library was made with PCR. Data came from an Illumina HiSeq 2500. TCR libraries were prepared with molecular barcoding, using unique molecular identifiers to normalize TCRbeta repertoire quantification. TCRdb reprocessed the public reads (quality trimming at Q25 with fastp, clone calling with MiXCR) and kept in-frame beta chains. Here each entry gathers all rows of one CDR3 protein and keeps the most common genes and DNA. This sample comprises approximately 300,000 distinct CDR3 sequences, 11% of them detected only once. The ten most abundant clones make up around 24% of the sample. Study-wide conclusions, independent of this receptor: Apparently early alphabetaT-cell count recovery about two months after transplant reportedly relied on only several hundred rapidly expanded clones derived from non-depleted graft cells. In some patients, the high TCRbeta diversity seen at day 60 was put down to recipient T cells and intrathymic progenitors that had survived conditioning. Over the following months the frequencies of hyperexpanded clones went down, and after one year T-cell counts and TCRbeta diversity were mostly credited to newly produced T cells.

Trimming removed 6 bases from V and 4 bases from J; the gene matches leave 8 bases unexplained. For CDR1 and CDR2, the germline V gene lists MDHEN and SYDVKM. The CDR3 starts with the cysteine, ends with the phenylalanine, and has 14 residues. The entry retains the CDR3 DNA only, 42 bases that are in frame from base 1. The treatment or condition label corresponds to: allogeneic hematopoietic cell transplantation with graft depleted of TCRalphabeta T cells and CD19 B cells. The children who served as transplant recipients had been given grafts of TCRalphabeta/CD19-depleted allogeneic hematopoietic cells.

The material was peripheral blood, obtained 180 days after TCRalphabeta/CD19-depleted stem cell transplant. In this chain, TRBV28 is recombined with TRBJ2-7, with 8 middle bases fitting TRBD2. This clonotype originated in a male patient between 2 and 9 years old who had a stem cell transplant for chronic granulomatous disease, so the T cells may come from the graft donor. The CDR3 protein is CASSLSGEIYEQYF. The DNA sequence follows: TGTGCCAGCAGCCTTAGCGGGGAAATATACGAGCAGTACTTC. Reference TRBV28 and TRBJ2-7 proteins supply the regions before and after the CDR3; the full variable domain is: DVKVTQSSRYLVKRTGEKVFLECVQDMDHENMFWYRQDPGLGLRLIYFSYDVKMKEKGDIPEGYSVSREKKERFSLILESASTNQTSMYLCASSLSGEIYEQYFGPGTRLTVT.